This TCR beta chain was profiled in a study of human T cells and chemical hapten exposure (dated by TCRdb to about 2021). Context from the whole study: For sensitization, 2% DPC in acetone was applied to a 2 cm by 2 cm area of upper inner arm skin. Blood samples were taken from patients before sensitization (week 0) and then at 2, 6 and about 24 weeks after DPC sensitization. The study tracked peripheral blood TCR repertoire changes in vivo during primary and secondary sensitization to the hapten diphenylcyclopropenone (DPC) in alopecia patients. The patient cohort, mostly female, included alopecia areata with under or over 50% scalp involvement, alopecia totalis and alopecia universalis. Patch testing was done on the upper back using Finn chambers containing 0.01% DPC, and results were scored after 6 days according to International Contact Dermatitis Research Group standards. The libraries were sequenced as a pool, and the TCR yield per sample differed mostly because of small variations in library volumes within the pool. Throughout the roughly 24-week study period, patients were also given weekly therapeutic DPC doses on the scalp. For TCR sequencing, blood came from about 28 alopecia patients at anywhere from one to four time points (pre-sensitization, 2, 6 and 24 weeks).

Broader findings and caveats from the paper: Patch test score was positively correlated with the number of PT1 expanded TCRs, with significance at thresholds 8, 16 and 32 but not at 4. No change with DPC sensitization was found in the number of TCRs above 1 in 1000 frequency, and no evidence of global repertoire structure alterations was found. After repeated subsampling, changes were observed in the strength of the expansion versus patch-test correlation and in the threshold at which the correlation became significant. Because every patient had alopecia, a presumed autoimmune disease, the patients' immune response might differ from that of healthy individuals. Significantly more large CDR3 similarity clusters were formed by expanded TCRs than by pre-sensitization or healthy control sets, consistent with antigen-driven responses.

This clonotype was seen repeatedly, ten times or more. Its antigen remains undetermined. No base-level quality is on record; no much larger clone is a single base apart. Its CDR3 holds 11 amino acids, cysteine through phenylalanine. Only the CDR3 portion is preserved as DNA: 33 bases, with reading frame beginning at the first base. Taken from the germline V gene, the CDR1 and CDR2 loops are SGHTA and FQGTGA. Cut back by 5 bases and 6 bases, the V and J ends lie 7 bases apart. Interpreted using the paper, the time point label stands for: pre-sensitization, week 0. The treatment or condition label for this specimen denotes: therapeutic diphenylcyclopropenone sensitization with weekly scalp DPC. At every patch-test visit, the blood draw took place before the patch test was put on. Eligible patients were aged 18 to 70, diagnosed with alopecia, deemed suitable for DPC therapy, and excluded if pregnant. Unfractionated whole blood was collected in Tempus Blood RNA tubes, and total RNA was extracted from that blood.

Libraries were constructed by RACE. Sequencing used a NextSeq 500. During library preparation, unique molecular identifiers were attached to individual cDNA molecules so that TCRs could be counted quantitatively and reproducibly. For every blood RNA sample, sequencing covered both the TCR alpha and TCR beta chains. In the original analysis: Samples had a median of around 92,000 TCRs, with a range from roughly 23,224 to 750,000. V, J and CDR3 annotation of the TCR reads was carried out using the Decombinator software suite. Every sample was subsampled to the same number of TCRs (28,000) for the PS versus PT1 abundance plots. Expanded TCRs were defined as absent before sensitization and observed at least eight times at the 2-week time point. The public reads were run again by TCRdb, first through fastp at Q25 and then through MiXCR, and only productive beta chains were kept. Rows are unified per CDR3 protein, each entry keeping the most common DNA and genes. These V and J calls originate from TCRdb's pipeline instead of the authors' own analysis. The sample table shows about 380,000 distinct CDR3 sequences, and around 5.5% are seen once. The leading ten clones occupy around 2.6% of the sample.

The receptor was isolated from a woman between 50 and 59 years old with alopecia areata. Some clones in this sample may be carry-over from other donors' samples. The sequenced sample was whole blood, obtained in connection with sensitization to the hapten diphenylcyclopropenone (DPC). The rearranged chain carries TRBV7-3 and TRBJ1-2; the D gene lacks a confident call. Here the CDR3 is given as CASSLPHGYTF. The DNA sequence reads TGTGCCAGCAGCCTCCCTCATGGCTACACCTTC.